The clone carrying this T cell receptor beta chain was detected only a few times. Its antigen is unknown. The source of the sample is a study of naive and memory T cell subsets. The study's findings and limits: Naive repertoires, especially CD8, held a few larger clonotypes, possibly memory cells re-expressing CD45RA.

Overnight CMV lysate stimulation of fresh PBMCs defined donor CMV status by CD4+ IFNgamma. Two oligonucleotides, mixed equimolar, formed the beta constant-region primer covering TRBC1 and TRBC2. Four rounds of PCR amplified the ligated cDNA using nested alpha and beta constant-region primers plus SP2. TCRdb passed the UMI-ligation and nested PCR reads through MiXCR, listing each CDR3 protein once. This sample has roughly 100,000 distinct CDR3 sequences, with about 14% found just once. This sequence originates from a human donor in good health. The sample consisted of naive CD8+ T cells from blood.

CDR3 sequence reads: CASSQDIVGIRAPLHF. In DNA form, the CDR3 reads TGCGCCAGCAGCCAAGATATTGTAGGGATACGGGCACCCCTCCACTTT. V is TRBV4-3 and J is TRBJ1-6; D is unclear. The length of the CDR3 is 16 residues. Germline V gene lookup returns CDR1 LGHNA and CDR2 YSLEER. V lost 0 bases and J 11 bases, leaving 17 bases between the germline ends.